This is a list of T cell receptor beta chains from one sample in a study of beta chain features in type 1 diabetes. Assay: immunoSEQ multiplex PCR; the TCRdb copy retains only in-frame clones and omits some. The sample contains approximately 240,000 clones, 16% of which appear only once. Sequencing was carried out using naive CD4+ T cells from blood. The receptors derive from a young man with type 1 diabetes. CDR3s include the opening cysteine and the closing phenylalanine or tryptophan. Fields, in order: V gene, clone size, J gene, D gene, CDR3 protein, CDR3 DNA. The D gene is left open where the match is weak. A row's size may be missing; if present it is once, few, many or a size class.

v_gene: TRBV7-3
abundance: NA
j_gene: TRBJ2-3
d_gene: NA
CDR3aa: CASKEGLGTDTQYF
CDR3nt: TGTGCCAGCAAGGAGGGCTTAGGCACAGATACGCAGTATTTT

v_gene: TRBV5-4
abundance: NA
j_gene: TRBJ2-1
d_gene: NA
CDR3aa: CASSLDENNEQFF
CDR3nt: TGTGCCAGCAGCCTGGACGAGAACAATGAGCAGTTCTTC

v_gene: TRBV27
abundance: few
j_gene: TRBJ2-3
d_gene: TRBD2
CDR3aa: CASSRTGTSGPDTQYF
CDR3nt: TGTGCCAGCAGTAGAACCGGGACTAGCGGGCCAGATACGCAGTATTTT

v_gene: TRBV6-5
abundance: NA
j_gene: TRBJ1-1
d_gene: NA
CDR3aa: CASSNSPSTEAFF
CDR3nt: TGTGCCAGCAGTAACAGTCCGAGCACTGAAGCTTTCTTT

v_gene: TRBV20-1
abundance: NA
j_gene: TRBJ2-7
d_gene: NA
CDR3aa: CSARGDYEQYF
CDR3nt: TGCAGTGCTAGGGGGGATTACGAGCAGTACTTC

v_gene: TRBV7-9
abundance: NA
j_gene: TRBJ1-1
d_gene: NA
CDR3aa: CASSSQGSTEAFF
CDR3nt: TGTGCCAGCAGCTCCCAGGGAAGCACTGAAGCTTTCTTT

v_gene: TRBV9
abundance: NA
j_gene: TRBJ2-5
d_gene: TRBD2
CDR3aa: CASSPRTSGETQYF
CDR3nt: TGTGCCAGCAGCCCTCGGACTAGCGGAGAGACCCAGTACTTC

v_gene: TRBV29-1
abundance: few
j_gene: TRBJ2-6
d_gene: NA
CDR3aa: CRVGPRSGANVLTF
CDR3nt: TGCCGCGTTGGACCCCGCTCTGGGGCCAACGTCCTGACTTTC

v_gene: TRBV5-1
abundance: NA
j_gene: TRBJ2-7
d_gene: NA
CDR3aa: CASSSSEDTTYEQYF
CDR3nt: TGCGCCAGCAGCTCCTCAGAGGACACCACCTACGAGCAGTACTTC

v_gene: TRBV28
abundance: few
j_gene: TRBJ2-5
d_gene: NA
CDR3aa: CASSPLRETQYF
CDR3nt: TGTGCCAGCAGCCCCCTCCGGGAGACCCAGTACTTC

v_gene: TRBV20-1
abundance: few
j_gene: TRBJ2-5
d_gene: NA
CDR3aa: CSALPGETQYF
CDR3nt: TGCAGTGCTCTCCCAGGAGAGACCCAGTACTTC

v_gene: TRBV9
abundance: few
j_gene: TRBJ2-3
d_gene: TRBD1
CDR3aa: CASSVVPGGDTQYF
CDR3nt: TGTGCCAGCAGCGTAGTCCCAGGGGGAGATACGCAGTATTTT

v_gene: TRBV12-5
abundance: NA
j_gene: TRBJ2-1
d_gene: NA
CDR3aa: CASGLVGFTSSYNEQFF
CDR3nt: TGTGCTAGTGGTTTGGTAGGGTTCACCTCCTCCTACAATGAGCAGTTCTTC

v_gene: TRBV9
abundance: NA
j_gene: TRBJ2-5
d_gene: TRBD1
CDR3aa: CASSPTGGREETQYF
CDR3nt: TGTGCCAGCAGCCCGACAGGGGGGAGAGAAGAGACCCAGTACTTC

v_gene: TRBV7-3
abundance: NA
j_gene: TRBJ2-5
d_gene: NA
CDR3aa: CASSPTGTYQETQYF
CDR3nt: TGTGCCAGCAGCCCGACTGGGACTTACCAAGAGACCCAGTACTTC

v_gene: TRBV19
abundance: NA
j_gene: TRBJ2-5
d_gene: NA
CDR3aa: CASNLAAGEETQYF
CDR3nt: TGTGCCAGTAATCTGGCGGCAGGGGAGGAGACCCAGTACTTC

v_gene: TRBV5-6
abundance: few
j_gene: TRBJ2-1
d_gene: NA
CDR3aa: CASSPSSYDEQFF
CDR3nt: TGTGCCAGCAGCCCAAGTTCTTACGATGAGCAGTTCTTC

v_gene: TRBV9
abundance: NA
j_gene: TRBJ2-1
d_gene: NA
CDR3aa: CASSAGDNEQFF
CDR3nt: TGTGCCAGCAGCGCCGGAGACAATGAGCAGTTCTTC

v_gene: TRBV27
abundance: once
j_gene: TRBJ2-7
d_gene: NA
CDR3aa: CASSLKDKKYEQYF
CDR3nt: TGTGCCAGCAGTTTAAAGGACAAAAAATACGAGCAGTACTTC

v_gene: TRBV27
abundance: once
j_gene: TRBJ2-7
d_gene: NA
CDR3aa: CASSLYGSYEQYF
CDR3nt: TGTGCCAGCAGTTTATATGGGTCCTACGAGCAGTACTTC

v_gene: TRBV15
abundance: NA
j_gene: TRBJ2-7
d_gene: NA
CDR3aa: CATSRDSQGYEQYF
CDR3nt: TGTGCCACCAGCAGAGATTCACAGGGCTACGAGCAGTACTTC

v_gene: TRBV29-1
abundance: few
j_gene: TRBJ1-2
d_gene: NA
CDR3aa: CSATLGTSRGYTF
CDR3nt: TGCAGCGCTACGCTCGGGACATCAAGAGGCTACACCTTC

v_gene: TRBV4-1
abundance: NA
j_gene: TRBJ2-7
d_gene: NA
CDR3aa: CASSQDLTGFREQYF
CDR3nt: TGCGCCAGCAGCCAAGATCTTACAGGATTCCGCGAGCAGTACTTC

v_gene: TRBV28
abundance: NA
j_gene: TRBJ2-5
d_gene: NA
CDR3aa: CASRGLGGDAYQIRQETQYF
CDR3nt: TGTGCCAGCAGAGGGCTAGGGGGGGACGCCTATCAAATCCGCCAAGAGACCCAGTACTTC

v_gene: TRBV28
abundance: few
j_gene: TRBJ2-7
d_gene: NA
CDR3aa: CASSYHMRGRLYEQYF
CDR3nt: TGTGCCAGCAGTTACCATATGCGGGGGCGCTTATACGAGCAGTACTTC

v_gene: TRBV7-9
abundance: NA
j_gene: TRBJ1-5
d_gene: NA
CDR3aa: CASSTGQKPLGNQPQHF
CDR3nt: TGTGCCAGCAGCACTGGACAGAAACCTTTAGGCAATCAGCCCCAGCATTTT

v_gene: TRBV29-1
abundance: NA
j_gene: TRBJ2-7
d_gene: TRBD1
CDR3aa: CSARDRVHEQYF
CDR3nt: TGCAGCGCCCGGGACAGGGTCCACGAGCAGTACTTC

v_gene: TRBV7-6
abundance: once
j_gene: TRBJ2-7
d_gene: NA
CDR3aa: CASSQTGYEQYF
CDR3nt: TGTGCCAGCAGCCAGACAGGCTACGAGCAGTACTTC

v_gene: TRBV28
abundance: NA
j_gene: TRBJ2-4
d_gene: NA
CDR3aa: CASSLEGGGIQYF
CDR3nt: TGTGCCAGCAGTTTAGAAGGGGGAGGCATTCAGTACTTC

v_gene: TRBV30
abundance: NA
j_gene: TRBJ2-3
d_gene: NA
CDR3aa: CAWTPGSLITDTQYF
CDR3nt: TGTGCCTGGACCCCAGGGTCCTTGATCACAGATACGCAGTATTTT

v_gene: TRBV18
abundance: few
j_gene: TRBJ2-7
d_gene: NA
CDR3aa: CASSPAAYEQYF
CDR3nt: TGTGCCAGCTCACCGGCAGCCTACGAGCAGTACTTC

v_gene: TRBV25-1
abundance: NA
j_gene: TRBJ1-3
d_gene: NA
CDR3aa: CASSLGATGGNTIYF
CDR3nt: TGTGCCAGCAGCCTAGGGGCGACGGGAGGAAACACCATATATTTT

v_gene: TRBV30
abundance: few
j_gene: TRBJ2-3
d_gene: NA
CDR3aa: CAWTGADTQYF
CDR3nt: TGTGCCTGGACGGGGGCCGATACGCAGTATTTT

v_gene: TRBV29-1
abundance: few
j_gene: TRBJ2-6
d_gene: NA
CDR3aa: CSVKGVSGANVLTF
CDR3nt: TGCAGCGTTAAGGGGGTGTCTGGGGCCAACGTCCTGACTTTC

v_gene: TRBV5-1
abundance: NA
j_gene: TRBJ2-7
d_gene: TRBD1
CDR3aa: CASSLGQGRYEQYF
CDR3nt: TGCGCCAGCAGCTTGGGACAGGGCCGGTACGAGCAGTACTTC

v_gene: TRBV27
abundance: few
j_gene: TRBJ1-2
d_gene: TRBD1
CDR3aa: CASRPGTGYGYTF
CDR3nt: TGTGCCAGCAGGCCGGGGACAGGCTATGGCTACACCTTC

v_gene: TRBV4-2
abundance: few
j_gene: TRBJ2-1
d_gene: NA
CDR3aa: CASSRAGGAYNEQFF
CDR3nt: TGTGCCAGCAGCCGAGCCGGGGGAGCCTACAATGAGCAGTTCTTC